This T cell receptor (beta chain) comes out of a study of T cell responses to AZD1222 COVID-19 vaccine. TCRdb's copy holds only in-frame clones and misses some; the assay was immunoSEQ multiplex PCR. The sample yields 150,000 to 200,000 clones, about nine tenths seen once. CDR3 size: 14 residues. V gave up 1 base and J gave up 4 bases, with 11 bases separating them. In germline, CDR1 is PRHDT, CDR2 FYEKMQ (reference sequence). About this clone itself: Its target is not known.

Study-level points and caveats: Donors skewed white British and female; clonal diversity was possibly underestimated. Compared with day 0, the breadth and depth of the Spike-specific TCR repertoire rose significantly after two doses of AZD1222. Researchers took repertoire samples only after the peak T cell response had come.

The sequence derives from an adult in good health. V usage is TRBV13 and J usage is TRBJ2-7; D is undetermined. The sample here was peripheral blood, taken on day 0 of MenACWY control vaccination. CDR3: CASSLAPKGYEQYF. CDR3 bases: TGTGCCAGCAGCTTAGCGCCTAAAGGGTACGAGCAGTACTTC.